The clone carrying this TCR beta chain was counted ten times or more. Trimming pared 3 bases from V and 2 bases from J, leaving 11 bases between. This CDR3 has 14 residues. Germline loops: CDR1 SGDLS, CDR2 YYNGEE. This specimen comes from a study of molecular identifiers for immune sequencing clone quantification. MiXCR was run by TCRdb on the PCR reads, yielding one entry per CDR3 protein. The data contain some 35,000 distinct CDR3 sequences, approximately 19% of them singletons. The sequencing sample was made of naive CD8+ T cells from blood, with Jurkat cell RNA spiked in. As for subset: FACS-sorted CD8+CD4-CCR7+CD45RA+ naive T cells. The V and J genes are TRBV9 and TRBJ2-5, with D possibly TRBD2 on 6 matching bases. The clonotype was recovered from a human donor in good health. Some libraries in this study had Jurkat cell RNA spiked in. The CDR3 DNA reads as TGTGCCAGCAGCGCTTGGGACTCACAAGAGACCCAGTACTTC. Translating it yields CASSAWDSQETQYF.